This T cell receptor beta chain is from a study of T cell responses to AZD1222 COVID-19 vaccine. CDR1 is KGHDR and CDR2 is SFDVKD in the germline V gene. V trimming: 3 bases; J trimming: 0 bases; junction bases outside the gene matches: 12. The CDR3 loop spans 20 amino acids. Clones were read by immunoSEQ multiplex PCR, and TCRdb kept only the in-frame ones, dropping some. The sample holds 150,000 to 250,000 clones; roughly nine tenths are singletons and the top ten take around 3%. Sample: peripheral blood, taken 28 days after the second AZD1222 dose. V is TRBV24-1 and J is TRBJ2-3; 12 positions match TRBD2. The origin of this receptor is an adult who received the AZD1222 COVID-19 vaccine. The CDR3 reads CATSDKGLAGTLPSTDTQYF. In nucleotides, the CDR3 is TGTGCCACCAGTGATAAAGGACTAGCGGGAACCCTTCCTAGCACAGATACGCAGTATTTT.